The present TCR beta chain was sequenced within a study of cytomegalovirus exposure and HLA in healthy donors. Study-wide points: A later analysis appeared to link common viral pathogens to several of the most significant clusters. A later analysis showed that HLA-associated TCR beta chains had undergone more clonal expansion than equally common others. For presence/absence analyses, sequencing depth was assumed to be roughly uniform across donors. Many donors carried some public TCRs, although rarity characterized most TCR sequences.

In the PCR, 60 Vbeta and 13 Jbeta primers were used. Clones were read by immunoSEQ multiplex PCR, and TCRdb kept only the in-frame ones, dropping some. The sample table sets out approximately 100,000 clones. As to this clone: Its antigen is undetermined.

The CDR3 extends over 15 amino acids. Germline CDR1 LNHNV, CDR2 YYDKDF (reference sequence). Trimming took 3 bases from V and 1 from J, leaving 13 bases between them. This chain uses TRBV15 with TRBJ2-7; maybe TRBD2 (6 bases). The clonotype originates from a man in his forties or fifties in good health and CMV-seronegative. The sample was PBMCs. CDR3 amino acids: CATSRGGLQSYEQYF. The DNA for the CDR3 is TGTGCCACCAGCAGGGGGGGACTGCAATCCTACGAGCAGTACTTC.